The clone carrying this TCR beta chain was seen a few times. What it binds is not known. This sample is drawn from a study of blood T cells in healthy people across ages. Points from the study as a whole: Measured against age, TCR beta diversity per million T cells decreased in a roughly linear manner.

Alongside a J-beta primer mix, a sample-barcoded 5' primer served in a second PCR lasting roughly 7 to 11 cycles. Each TCR beta cDNA got a 12-nucleotide random molecular identifier. One entry per CDR3 protein, called by TCRdb with MiXCR from the 5' RACE reads. Counted here are 1.5 million to 1.9 million distinct CDR3 sequences, about 45% occurring once; the ten biggest clones make up about 3.8%. V lost 4 bases and J 9 bases, leaving 13 bases between the germline ends. Looked up from germline, CDR1 is SQVTM and CDR2 is ANQGSEA. The CDR3 has 12 residues. This receptor was identified in a woman aged 18-29 years in good health. This chain uses TRBV29-1 with TRBJ2-1; no clear D. What was sequenced was blood. The CDR3 sequence is CSVGSPESEQFF. CDR3 DNA: TGCAGCGTTGGGAGTCCTGAGAGTGAGCAGTTCTTC.